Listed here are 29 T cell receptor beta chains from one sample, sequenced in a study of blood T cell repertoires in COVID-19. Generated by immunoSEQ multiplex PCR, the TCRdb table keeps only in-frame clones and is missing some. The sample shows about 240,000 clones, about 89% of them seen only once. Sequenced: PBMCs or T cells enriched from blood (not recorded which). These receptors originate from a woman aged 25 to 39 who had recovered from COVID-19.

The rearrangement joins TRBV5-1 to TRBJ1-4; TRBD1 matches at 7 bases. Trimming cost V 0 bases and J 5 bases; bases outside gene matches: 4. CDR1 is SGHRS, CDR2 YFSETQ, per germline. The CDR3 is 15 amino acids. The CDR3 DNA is TGCGCCAGCAGCTTGGGGGACAGCACGAATGAAAAACTGTTTTTT. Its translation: CASSLGDSTNEKLFF. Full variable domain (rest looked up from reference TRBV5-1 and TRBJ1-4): KAGVTQTPRYLIKTRGQQVTLSCSPISGHRSVSWYQQTPGQGLQFLFEYFSETQRNKGNFPGRFSGRQFSNSRSEMNVSTLELGDSALYLCASSLGDSTNEKLFFGSGTQLSVL.

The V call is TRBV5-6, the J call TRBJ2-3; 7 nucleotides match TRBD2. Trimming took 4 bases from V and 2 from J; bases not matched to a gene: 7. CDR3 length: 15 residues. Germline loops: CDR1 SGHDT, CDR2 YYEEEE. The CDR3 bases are TGTGCCAGCAGCAATCTAGCGGAGCACACAGATACGCAGTATTTT. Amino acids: CASSNLAEHTDTQYF. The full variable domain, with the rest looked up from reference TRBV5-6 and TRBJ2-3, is DAGVTQSPTHLIKTRGQQVTLRCSPKSGHDTVSWYQQALGQGPQFIFQYYEEEERQRGNFPDRFSGHQFPNYSSELNVNALLLGDSALYLCASSNLAEHTDTQYFGPGTRLTVL.

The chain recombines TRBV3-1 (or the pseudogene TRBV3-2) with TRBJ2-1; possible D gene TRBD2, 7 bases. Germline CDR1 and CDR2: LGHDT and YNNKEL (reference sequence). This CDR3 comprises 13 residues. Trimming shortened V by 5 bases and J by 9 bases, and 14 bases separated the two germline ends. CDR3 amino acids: CASSYHREGEQFF. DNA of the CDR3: TGTGCCAGCAGCTACCACAGGGAGGGTGAGCAGTTCTTC.

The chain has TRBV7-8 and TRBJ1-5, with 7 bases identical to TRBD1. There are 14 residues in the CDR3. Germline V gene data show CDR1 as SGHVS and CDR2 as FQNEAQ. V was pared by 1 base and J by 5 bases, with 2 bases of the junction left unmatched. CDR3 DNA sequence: TGTGCCAGCAGCTTAGAGCAGGGGGATCAGCCCCAGCATTTT. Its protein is CASSLEQGDQPQHF.

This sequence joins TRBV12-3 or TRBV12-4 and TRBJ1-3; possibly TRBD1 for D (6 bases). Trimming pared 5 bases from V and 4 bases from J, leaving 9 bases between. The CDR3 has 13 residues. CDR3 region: CASSAGQGNTIYF. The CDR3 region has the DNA TGTGCCAGCAGTGCCGGACAGGGAAACACCATATATTTT.

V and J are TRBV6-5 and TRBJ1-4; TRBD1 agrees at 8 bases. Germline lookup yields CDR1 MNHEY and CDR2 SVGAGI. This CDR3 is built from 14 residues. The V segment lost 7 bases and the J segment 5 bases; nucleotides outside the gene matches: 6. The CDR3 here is CASTTGGTNEKLFF. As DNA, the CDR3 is TGTGCCAGCACCACAGGGGGTACCAATGAAAAACTGTTTTTT.

CDR3 protein: CATSVTDTQYF. In DNA, the CDR3 is TGTGCCACCAGTGTAACAGATACGCAGTATTTT. The chain is built from TRBV24-1 and TRBJ2-3; D is unresolved. Germline values: CDR1 KGHDR, CDR2 SFDVKD. This CDR3 is built from 11 residues. V was trimmed by 5 bases and J by 3 bases, leaving 2 bases between them.

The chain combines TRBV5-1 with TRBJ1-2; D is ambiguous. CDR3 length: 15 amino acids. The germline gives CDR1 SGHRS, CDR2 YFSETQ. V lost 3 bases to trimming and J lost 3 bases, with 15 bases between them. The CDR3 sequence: CASSSEGLRHYGYTF. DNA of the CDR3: TGCGCCAGCAGCTCGGAAGGTCTCAGGCACTATGGCTACACCTTC.

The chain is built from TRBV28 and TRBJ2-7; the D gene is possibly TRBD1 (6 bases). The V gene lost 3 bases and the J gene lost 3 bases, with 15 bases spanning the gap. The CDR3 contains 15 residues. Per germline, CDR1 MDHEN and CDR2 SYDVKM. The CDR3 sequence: CASSFRQVTHYEQYF. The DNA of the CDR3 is TGTGCCAGCAGTTTTCGACAGGTTACACACTACGAGCAGTACTTC.

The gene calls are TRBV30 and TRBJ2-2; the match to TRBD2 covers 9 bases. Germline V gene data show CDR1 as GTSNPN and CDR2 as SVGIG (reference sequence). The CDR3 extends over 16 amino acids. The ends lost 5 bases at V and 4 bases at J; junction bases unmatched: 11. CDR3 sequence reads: CAWDRGGGATTGELFF. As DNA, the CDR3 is TGTGCCTGGGACAGAGGCGGGGGGGCGACCACCGGGGAGCTGTTTTTT. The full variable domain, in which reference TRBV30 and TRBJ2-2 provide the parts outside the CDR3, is SQTIHQWPATLVQPVGSPLSLECTVEGTSNPNLYWYRQAAGRGLQLLFYSVGIGQISSEVPQNLSASRPQDRQFILSSKKLLLSDSGFYLCAWDRGGGATTGELFFGEGSRLTVL.

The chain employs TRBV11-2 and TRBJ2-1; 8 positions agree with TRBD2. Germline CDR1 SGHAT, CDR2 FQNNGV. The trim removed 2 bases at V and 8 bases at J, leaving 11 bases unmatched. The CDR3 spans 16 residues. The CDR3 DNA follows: TGTGCCAGCAGCTTACAAACCGGGAGGGCCAGATATGAGCAGTTCTTC. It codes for CASSLQTGRARYEQFF. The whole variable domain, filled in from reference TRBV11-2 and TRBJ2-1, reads EAGVAQSPRYKIIEKRQSVAFWCNPISGHATLYWYQQILGQGPKLLIQFQNNGVVDDSQLPKDRFSAERLKGVDSTLKIQPAKLEDSAVYLCASSLQTGRARYEQFFGPGTRLTVL.

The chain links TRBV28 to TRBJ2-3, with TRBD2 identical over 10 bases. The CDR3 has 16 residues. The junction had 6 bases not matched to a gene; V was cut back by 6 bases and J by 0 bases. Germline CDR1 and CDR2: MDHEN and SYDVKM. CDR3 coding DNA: TGTGCCAGCAGCCCCCCTAGCGGGAGTAGCACAGATACGCAGTATTTT. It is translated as CASSPPSGSSTDTQYF.

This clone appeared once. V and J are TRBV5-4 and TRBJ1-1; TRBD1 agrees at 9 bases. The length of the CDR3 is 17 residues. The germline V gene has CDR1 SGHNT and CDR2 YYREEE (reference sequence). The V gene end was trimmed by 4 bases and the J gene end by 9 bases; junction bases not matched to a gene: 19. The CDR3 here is CASSIFADRGFREKAFF. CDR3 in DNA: TGTGCCAGCAGCATCTTCGCTGACAGGGGGTTTCGCGAAAAAGCTTTCTTT.

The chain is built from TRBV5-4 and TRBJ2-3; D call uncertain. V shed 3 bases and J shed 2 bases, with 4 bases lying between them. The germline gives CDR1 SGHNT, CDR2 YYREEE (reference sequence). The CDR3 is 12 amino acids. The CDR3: CASSSITDTQYF. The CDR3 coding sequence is TGTGCCAGCAGCTCAATCACAGATACGCAGTATTTT. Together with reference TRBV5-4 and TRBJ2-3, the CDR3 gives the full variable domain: ETGVTQSPTHLIKTRGQQVTLRCSSQSGHNTVSWYQQALGQGPQFIFQYYREEENGRGNFPPRFSGLQFPNYSSELNVNALELDDSALYLCASSSITDTQYFGPGTRLTVL.

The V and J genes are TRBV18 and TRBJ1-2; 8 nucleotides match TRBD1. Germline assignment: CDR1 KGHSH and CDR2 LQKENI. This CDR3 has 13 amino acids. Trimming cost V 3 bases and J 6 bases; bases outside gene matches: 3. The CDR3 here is CASSPRGLDGYTF. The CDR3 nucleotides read TGTGCCAGCTCACCCAGGGGGCTTGATGGCTACACCTTC.

The CDR3 bases are TGTGCCAGCAGCAAGAGTCGGGACAGGGAGGTTATGAACACTGAAGCTTTCTTT. Encoded protein: CASSKSRDREVMNTEAFF. The chain combines TRBV21-1 with TRBJ1-1; TRBD1 is the table's D call, not checked against the DNA. TRBV21-1 is a listed pseudogene. The CDR3 sequence is 18 residues long.

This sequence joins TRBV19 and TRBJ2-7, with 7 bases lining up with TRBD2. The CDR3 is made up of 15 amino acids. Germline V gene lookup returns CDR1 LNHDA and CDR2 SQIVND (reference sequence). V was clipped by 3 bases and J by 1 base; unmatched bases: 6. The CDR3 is CASSMSGGRSYEQYF. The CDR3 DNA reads TGTGCCAGTAGTATGTCGGGGGGTAGGTCCTACGAGCAGTACTTC.

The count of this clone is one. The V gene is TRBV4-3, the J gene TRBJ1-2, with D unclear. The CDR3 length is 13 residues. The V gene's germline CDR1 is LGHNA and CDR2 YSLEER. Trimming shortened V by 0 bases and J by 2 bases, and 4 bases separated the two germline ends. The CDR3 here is CASSQDGNYGYTF. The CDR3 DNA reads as TGCGCCAGCAGCCAAGACGGGAACTATGGCTACACCTTC.

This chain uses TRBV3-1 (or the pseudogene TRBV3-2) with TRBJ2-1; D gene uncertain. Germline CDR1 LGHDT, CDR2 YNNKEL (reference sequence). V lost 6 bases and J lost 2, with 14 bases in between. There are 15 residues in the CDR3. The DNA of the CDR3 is TGTGCCAGCAGTTGGGCTACCAGAGCCTACAATGAGCAGTTCTTC. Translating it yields CASSWATRAYNEQFF.

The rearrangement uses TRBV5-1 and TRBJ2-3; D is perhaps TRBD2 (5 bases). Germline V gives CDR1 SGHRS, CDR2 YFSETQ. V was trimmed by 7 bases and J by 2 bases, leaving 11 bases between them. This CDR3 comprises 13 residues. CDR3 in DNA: TGCGCCAGCGGAGGCACCCACACAGATACGCAGTATTTT. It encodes CASGGTHTDTQYF.

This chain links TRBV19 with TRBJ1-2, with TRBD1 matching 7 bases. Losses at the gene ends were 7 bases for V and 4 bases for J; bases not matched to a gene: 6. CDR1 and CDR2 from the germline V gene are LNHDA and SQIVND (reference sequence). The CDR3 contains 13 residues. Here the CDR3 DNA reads TGTGCCAGTAACGCAGGGGGATCCTATGGCTACACCTTC. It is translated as CASNAGGSYGYTF.

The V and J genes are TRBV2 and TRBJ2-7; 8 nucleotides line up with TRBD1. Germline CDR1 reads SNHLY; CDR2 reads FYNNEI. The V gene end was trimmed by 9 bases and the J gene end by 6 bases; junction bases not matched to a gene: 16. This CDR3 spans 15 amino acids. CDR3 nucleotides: TGTGCCAGTACTGGACAGGGCCGCCCTTCGGGCGAGCAGTACTTC. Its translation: CASTGQGRPSGEQYF.

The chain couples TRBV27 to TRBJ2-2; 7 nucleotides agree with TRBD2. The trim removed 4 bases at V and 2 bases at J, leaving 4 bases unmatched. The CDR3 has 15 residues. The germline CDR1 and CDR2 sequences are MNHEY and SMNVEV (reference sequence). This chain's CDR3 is CASSWGGLNTGELFF. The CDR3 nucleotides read TGTGCCAGCAGTTGGGGGGGACTTAACACCGGGGAGCTGTTTTTT.

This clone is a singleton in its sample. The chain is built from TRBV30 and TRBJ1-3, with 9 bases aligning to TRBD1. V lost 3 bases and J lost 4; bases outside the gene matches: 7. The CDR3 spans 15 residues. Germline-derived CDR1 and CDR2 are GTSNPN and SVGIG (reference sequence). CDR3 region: CAWSADGTGGNTIYF. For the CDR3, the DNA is TGTGCCTGGAGCGCAGATGGGACAGGGGGAAACACCATATATTTT. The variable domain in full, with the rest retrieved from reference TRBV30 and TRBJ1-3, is SQTIHQWPATLVQPVGSPLSLECTVEGTSNPNLYWYRQAAGRGLQLLFYSVGIGQISSEVPQNLSASRPQDRQFILSSKKLLLSDSGFYLCAWSADGTGGNTIYFGEGSWLTVV.

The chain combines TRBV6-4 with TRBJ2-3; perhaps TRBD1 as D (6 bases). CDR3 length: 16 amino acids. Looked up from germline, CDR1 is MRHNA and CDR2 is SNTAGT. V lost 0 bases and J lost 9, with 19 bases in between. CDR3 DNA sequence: TGTGCCAGCAGTGACTCGGCCGCCTTCAGGGGTGGGACGCAGTATTTT. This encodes CASSDSAAFRGGTQYF.

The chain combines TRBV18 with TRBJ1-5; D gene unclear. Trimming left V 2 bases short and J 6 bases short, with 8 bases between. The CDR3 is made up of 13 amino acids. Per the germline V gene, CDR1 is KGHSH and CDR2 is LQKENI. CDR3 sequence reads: CASSPVGGQPQHF. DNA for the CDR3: TGTGCCAGCTCACCAGTGGGAGGTCAGCCCCAGCATTTT.

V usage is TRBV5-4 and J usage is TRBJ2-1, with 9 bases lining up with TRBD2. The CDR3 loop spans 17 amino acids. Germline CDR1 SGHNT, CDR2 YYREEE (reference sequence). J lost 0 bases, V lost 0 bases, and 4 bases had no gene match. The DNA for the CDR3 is TGTGCCAGCAGCTTGGGACTAGCGGCCCTCTCCTACAATGAGCAGTTCTTC. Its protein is CASSLGLAALSYNEQFF.

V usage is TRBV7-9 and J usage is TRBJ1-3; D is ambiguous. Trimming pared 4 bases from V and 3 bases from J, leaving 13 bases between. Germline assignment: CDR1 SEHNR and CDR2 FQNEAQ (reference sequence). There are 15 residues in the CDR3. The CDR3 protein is CASSSEGLGGNTIYF. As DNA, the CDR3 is TGTGCCAGCAGCTCCGAGGGATTGGGTGGAAACACCATATATTTT.

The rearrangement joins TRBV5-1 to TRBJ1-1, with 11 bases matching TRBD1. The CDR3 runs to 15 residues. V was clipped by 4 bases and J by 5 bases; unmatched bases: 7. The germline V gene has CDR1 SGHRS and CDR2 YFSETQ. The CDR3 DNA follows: TGCGCCAGCAGCCCAAGGACAGGGGGCTATACTGAAGCTTTCTTT. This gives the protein CASSPRTGGYTEAFF.